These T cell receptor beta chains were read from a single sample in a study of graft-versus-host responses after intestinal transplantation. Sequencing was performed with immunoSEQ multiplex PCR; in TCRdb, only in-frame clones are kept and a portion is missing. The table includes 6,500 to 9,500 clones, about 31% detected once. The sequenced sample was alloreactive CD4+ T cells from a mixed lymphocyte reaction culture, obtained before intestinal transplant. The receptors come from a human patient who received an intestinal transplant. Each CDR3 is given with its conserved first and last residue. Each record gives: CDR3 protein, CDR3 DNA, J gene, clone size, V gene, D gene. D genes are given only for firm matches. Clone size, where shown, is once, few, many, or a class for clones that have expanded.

cdr3_aa: CASSLSILAGGPSTGELFF; cdr3_nt: TGTGCCAGCAGTTTATCGATACTAGCGGGAGGGCCGAGCACCGGGGAGCTGTTTTTT; j_call: TRBJ2-2; clone_size: few; v_call: TRBV27; d_call: TRBD2
cdr3_aa: CASSSSWADYGYTF; cdr3_nt: TGCGCCAGCAGTTCAAGTTGGGCAGACTATGGCTACACCTTC; j_call: TRBJ1-2; clone_size: -; v_call: TRBV5-1; d_call: -
cdr3_aa: CASSVGLGGGYTF; cdr3_nt: TGTGCCAGCAGCGTAGGTTTAGGGGGTGGCTACACCTTC; j_call: TRBJ1-2; clone_size: -; v_call: TRBV9; d_call: -
cdr3_aa: CASKLETGFEKLFF; cdr3_nt: TGTGCCAGCAAGCTAGAGACCGGGTTCGAAAAACTGTTTTTT; j_call: TRBJ1-4; clone_size: few; v_call: TRBV2; d_call: -
cdr3_aa: CASSPRKTGGANTGELFF; cdr3_nt: TGTGCCAGCTCACCAAGGAAAACGGGAGGGGCGAACACCGGGGAGCTGTTTTTT; j_call: TRBJ2-2; clone_size: medium-sized; v_call: TRBV18; d_call: TRBD2
cdr3_aa: CASSLAVRDWKKRPSSYNEQFF; cdr3_nt: TGTGCCAGCAGCTTAGCCGTCAGAGATTGGAAGAAGCGGCCAAGCTCCTACAATGAGCAGTTCTTC; j_call: TRBJ2-1; clone_size: -; v_call: TRBV7-8; d_call: -
cdr3_aa: CASSLSGGPQETQYF; cdr3_nt: TGTGCCAGCAGCTTGTCAGGGGGCCCCCAAGAGACCCAGTACTTC; j_call: TRBJ2-5; clone_size: few; v_call: TRBV5-4; d_call: TRBD1
cdr3_aa: CSVEVESGTQYF; cdr3_nt: TGCAGCGTTGAAGTGGAGAGCGGAACCCAGTACTTC; j_call: TRBJ2-5; clone_size: -; v_call: TRBV29-1; d_call: -
cdr3_aa: CATSWTSGSLGTGELFF; cdr3_nt: TGTGCCACATCATGGACTAGCGGGAGTTTGGGCACCGGGGAGCTGTTTTTT; j_call: TRBJ2-2; clone_size: -; v_call: TRBV19; d_call: TRBD2
cdr3_aa: CASSQGFGGIYEQYF; cdr3_nt: TGTGCCAGCAGCCAAGGGTTCGGGGGGATTTACGAGCAGTACTTC; j_call: TRBJ2-7; clone_size: few; v_call: TRBV7-9; d_call: TRBD2
cdr3_aa: CASSFQGETQYF; cdr3_nt: TGTGCCAGCAGTTTCCAGGGAGAGACCCAGTACTTC; j_call: TRBJ2-5; clone_size: -; v_call: TRBV28; d_call: -